The subject of this entry is one T cell receptor (beta chain). This sample was taken from a study of OX40 agonist ivuxolimab in advanced cancers. Germline loops: CDR1 SNHLY, CDR2 FYNNEI. Trimming pared 8 bases from V and 0 bases from J, leaving 13 bases between. The CDR3 is 14 residues long. Using immunoSEQ multiplex PCR, the repertoire was profiled, and TCRdb retains in-frame clones only, with some absent. Altogether tens of thousands of clones are present, 84% being singletons, with the ten largest covering 10% to 15%. V usage is TRBV2 and J usage is TRBJ2-5, with unresolved D. The receptor's source is an adult with an advanced solid tumor such as melanoma, head and neck, liver or kidney cancer. The specimen comprised CD4+ or CD8+ T cells sorted from blood, sampled in a trial of the OX40 agonist ivuxolimab. The CDR3 DNA reads TGTGCCAGCCTCCACACGGCGTACCAAGAGACCCAGTACTTC. Amino acid sequence: CASLHTAYQETQYF.